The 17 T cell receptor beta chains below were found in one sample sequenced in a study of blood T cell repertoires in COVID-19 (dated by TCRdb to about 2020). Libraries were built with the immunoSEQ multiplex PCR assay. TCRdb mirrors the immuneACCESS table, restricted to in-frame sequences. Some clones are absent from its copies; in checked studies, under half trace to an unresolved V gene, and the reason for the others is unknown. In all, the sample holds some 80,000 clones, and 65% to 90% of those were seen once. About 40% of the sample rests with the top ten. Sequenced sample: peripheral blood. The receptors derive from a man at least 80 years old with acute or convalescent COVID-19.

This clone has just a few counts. The CDR3 DNA follows: TGTGCCAGCAGCTTATCAGGGAATAGCAATCAGCCCCAGCATTTT. It specifies CASSLSGNSNQPQHF. The chain employs TRBV5-4 and TRBJ1-5, with D possibly TRBD1 on 5 matching bases. The V gene's germline CDR1 is SGHNT and CDR2 YYREEE (reference sequence). The V end lost 2 bases, the J end lost 0 bases, and 9 bases lay between the germline ends. This CDR3 spans 15 amino acids.

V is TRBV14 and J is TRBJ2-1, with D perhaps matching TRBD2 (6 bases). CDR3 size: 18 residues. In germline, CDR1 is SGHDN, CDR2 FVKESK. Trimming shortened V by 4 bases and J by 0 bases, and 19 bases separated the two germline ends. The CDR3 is CASSPLIVGSGSYNEQFF. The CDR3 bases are TGTGCCAGCAGCCCATTGATTGTGGGTAGCGGCTCCTACAATGAGCAGTTCTTC. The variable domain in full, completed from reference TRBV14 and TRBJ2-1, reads EAGVTQFPSHSVIEKGQTVTLRCDPISGHDNLYWYRRVMGKEIKFLLHFVKESKQDESGMPNNRFLAERTGGTYSTLKVQPAELEDSGVYFCASSPLIVGSGSYNEQFFGPGTRLTVL.

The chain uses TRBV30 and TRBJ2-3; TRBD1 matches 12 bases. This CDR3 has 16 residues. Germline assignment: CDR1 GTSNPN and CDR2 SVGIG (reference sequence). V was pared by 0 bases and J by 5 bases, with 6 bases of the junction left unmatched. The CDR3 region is CAWSVWGQGAGDTQYF. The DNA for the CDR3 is TGTGCCTGGAGTGTATGGGGACAGGGGGCCGGAGATACGCAGTATTTT.

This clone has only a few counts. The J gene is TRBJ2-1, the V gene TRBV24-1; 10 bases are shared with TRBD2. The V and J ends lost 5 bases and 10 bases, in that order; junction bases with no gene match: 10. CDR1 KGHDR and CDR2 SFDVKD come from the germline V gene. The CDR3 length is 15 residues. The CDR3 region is CATSGKREGPWEQFF. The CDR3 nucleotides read TGTGCCACCAGTGGAAAGCGGGAGGGGCCATGGGAGCAGTTCTTC.

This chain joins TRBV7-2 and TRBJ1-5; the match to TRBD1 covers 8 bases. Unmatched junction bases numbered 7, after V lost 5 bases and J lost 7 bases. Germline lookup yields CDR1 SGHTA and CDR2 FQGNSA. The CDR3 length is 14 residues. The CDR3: CASSPTGVGQPQHF. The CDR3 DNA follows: TGTGCCAGCAGCCCGACAGGGGTTGGACAGCCCCAGCATTTT.

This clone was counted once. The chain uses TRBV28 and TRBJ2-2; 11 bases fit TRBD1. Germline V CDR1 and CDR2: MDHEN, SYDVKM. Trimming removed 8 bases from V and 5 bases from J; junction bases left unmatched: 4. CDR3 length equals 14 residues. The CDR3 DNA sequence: TGTGCCAGCGGACAGGGGGCAGGGACCGGGGAGCTGTTTTTT. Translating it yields CASGQGAGTGELFF.

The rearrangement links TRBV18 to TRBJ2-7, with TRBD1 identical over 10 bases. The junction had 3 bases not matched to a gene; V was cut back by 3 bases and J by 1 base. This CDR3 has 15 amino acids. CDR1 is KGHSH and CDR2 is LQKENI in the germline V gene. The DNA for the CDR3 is TGTGCCAGCTCACCGACAGGGGGCCTGTCCTACGAGCAGTACTTC. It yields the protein CASSPTGGLSYEQYF.

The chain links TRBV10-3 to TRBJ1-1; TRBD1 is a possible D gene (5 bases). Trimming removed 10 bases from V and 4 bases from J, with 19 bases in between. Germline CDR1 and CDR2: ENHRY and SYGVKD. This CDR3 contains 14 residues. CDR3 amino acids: CATSPGESVTEAFF. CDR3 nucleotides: TGTGCCACAAGCCCGGGGGAGAGTGTCACTGAAGCTTTCTTT.

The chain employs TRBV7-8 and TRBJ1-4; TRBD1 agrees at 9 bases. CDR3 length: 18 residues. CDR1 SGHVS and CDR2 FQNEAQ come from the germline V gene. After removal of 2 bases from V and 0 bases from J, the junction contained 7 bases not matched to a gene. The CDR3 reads CASSLLTGGPATNEKLFF. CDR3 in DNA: TGTGCCAGCAGCTTATTAACAGGGGGCCCGGCAACTAATGAAAAACTGTTTTTT.

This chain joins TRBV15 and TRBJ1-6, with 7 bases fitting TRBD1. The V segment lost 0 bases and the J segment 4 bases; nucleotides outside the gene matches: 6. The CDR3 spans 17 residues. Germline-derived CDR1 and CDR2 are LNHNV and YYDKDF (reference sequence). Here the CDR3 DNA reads TGTGCCACCAGCAGAGATAAGGGACAGAGATATAATTCACCCCTCCACTTT. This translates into CATSRDKGQRYNSPLHF.

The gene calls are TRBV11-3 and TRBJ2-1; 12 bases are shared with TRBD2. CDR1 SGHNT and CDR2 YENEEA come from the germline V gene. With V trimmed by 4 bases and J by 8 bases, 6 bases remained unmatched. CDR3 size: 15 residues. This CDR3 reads CASSSTSGRIDEQFF. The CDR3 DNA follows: TGTGCCAGCAGCTCCACTAGCGGGAGGATCGATGAGCAGTTCTTC.

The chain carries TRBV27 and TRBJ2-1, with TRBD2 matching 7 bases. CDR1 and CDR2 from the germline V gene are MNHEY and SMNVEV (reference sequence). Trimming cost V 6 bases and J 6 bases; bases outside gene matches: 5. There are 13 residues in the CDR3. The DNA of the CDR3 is TGTGCCAGCAGACTAGCGATCTTCAATGAGCAGTTCTTC. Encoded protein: CASRLAIFNEQFF.

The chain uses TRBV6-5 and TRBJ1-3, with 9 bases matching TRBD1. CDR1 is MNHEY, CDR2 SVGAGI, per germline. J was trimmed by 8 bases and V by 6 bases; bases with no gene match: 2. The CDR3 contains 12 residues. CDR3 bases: TGTGCCAGCAGACGACAGGGGGACACCATATATTTT. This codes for CASRRQGDTIYF.

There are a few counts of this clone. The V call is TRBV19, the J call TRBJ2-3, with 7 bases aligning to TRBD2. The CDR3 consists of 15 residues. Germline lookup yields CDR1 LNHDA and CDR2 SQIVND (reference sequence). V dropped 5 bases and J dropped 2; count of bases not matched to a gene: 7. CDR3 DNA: TGTGCCAGTAGTCCGGGACTACGGATCACAGATACGCAGTATTTT. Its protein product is CASSPGLRITDTQYF. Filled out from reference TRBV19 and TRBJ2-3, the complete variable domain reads DGGITQSPKYLFRKEGQNVTLSCEQNLNHDAMYWYRQDPGQGLRLIYYSQIVNDFQKGDIAEGYSVSREKKESFPLTVTSAQKNPTAFYLCASSPGLRITDTQYFGPGTRLTVL.

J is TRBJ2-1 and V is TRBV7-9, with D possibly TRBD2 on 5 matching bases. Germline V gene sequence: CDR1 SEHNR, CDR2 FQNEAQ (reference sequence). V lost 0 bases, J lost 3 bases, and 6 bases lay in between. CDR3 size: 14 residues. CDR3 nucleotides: TGTGCCAGCAGCTTAGCGGGAGTCTACAATGAGCAGTTCTTC. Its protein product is CASSLAGVYNEQFF.

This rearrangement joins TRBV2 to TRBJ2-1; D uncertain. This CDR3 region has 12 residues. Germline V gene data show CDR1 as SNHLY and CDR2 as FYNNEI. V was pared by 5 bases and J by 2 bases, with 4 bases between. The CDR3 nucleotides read TGTGCCAGCAGTAACACCTACAATGAGCAGTTCTTC. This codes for CASSNTYNEQFF. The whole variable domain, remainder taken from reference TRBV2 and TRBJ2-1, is EPEVTQTPSHQVTQMGQEVILRCVPISNHLYFYWYRQILGQKVEFLVSFYNNEISEKSEIFDDQFSVERPDGSNFTLKIRSTKLEDSAMYFCASSNTYNEQFFGPGTRLTVL.

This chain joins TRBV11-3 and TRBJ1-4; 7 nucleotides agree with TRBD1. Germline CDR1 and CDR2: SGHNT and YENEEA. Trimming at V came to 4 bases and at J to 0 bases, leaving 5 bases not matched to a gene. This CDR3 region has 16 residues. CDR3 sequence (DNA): TGTGCCAGCAGCTGGACAGGCTGCACAACTAATGAAAAACTGTTTTTT. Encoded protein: CASSWTGCTTNEKLFF.